This T cell receptor beta chain comes out of a study of blood T cell repertoires in COVID-19. Study details: Donors in the United States, Italy and Spain gave samples during acute or convalescent COVID-19.

V lost 6 bases and J lost 6; bases outside the gene matches: 11. The CDR3 has 15 amino acids. Per germline, CDR1 MNHEY and CDR2 SVGAGI. In the source study's methods: Reference gene primer amplification yielded estimated nucleated cell counts. The repertoire was sequenced with immunoSEQ multiplex PCR; TCRdb's copy has only in-frame clones and lacks some. The DNA was the basis for D and trimming; V, J and clone size are from that table. The table shows roughly 120,000 clones, with around 90% occurring only once. The chain links TRBV6-5 to TRBJ2-7; TRBD1 matches at 10 bases. This TCR came from a woman in her 50s with acute or convalescent COVID-19. The sequencing sample was made of peripheral blood. The CDR3 DNA is TGTGCCAGCAGAAGCCAGGGACAGGGGACCTCCGAGCAGTACTTC. Amino acids: CASRSQGQGTSEQYF.